The entry below describes one TCR beta chain. Trimming pared 1 base from V and 5 bases from J, leaving 9 bases between. The CDR3 length is 13 residues. From germline, CDR1 is GTSNPN and CDR2 SVGIG (reference sequence). Here immunoSEQ multiplex PCR was the method, and the copy in TCRdb shows in-frame clones only, minus some. Of 40,000 to 55,000 clones in the sample, around 85% were seen once. These data are taken from a study of OX40 agonist ivuxolimab in advanced cancers. Study details: Dosing consisted of intravenous ivuxolimab at 0.01 to 10 mg/kg every 2 weeks.

Patients who had autoimmune disease history or got systemic immunosuppression were left out. Baseline, cycle 4 day 1, and cycle 7 day 1 were the blood sampling points. The V call is TRBV30, the J call TRBJ1-5, with D tentatively TRBD1 (5 bases). This clonotype was sampled from an adult with an advanced solid tumor such as melanoma, head and neck, liver or kidney cancer. Sequencing was performed on CD4+ or CD8+ T cells sorted from blood, taken in a trial of the OX40 agonist ivuxolimab. The CDR3 region is CAWSAREDQPQHF. The CDR3 DNA sequence: TGTGCCTGGAGTGCCAGGGAGGATCAGCCCCAGCATTTT.